This T cell receptor (beta chain) originates from a study of vaccination effects on CD4 cells after COVID-19. Notes on this clone: Its cognate antigen is unknown.

Data came from immunoSEQ multiplex PCR; TCRdb stores just in-frame clones and leaves some out. Altogether 55,000 to 90,000 clones are present, about 69% being singletons, with the ten largest covering 5%. Sequencing was preceded by expansion of antigen-specific CD4+ T cells with viral peptide pools in the ViraFEST assay. The authors isolated CD4+ T cells after 10 days of culture. Sometime from March through December 2020, the person acquired a SARS-CoV-2 infection that PCR confirmed. Trimming removed 1 base from V and 6 bases from J, with 11 bases in between. This CDR3 has 14 amino acids. From germline, CDR1 is SGHAT and CDR2 FQNNGV.

This chain joins TRBV11-2 and TRBJ2-3; D is possibly TRBD2 (6 bases). The sequence was obtained from a human donor who had a prior SARS-CoV-2 infection. Sequencing used CD4+ T cells from PBMCs cultured with HIV peptides, obtained before COVID-19 vaccination. Regarding subset: HIV-1 Nef peptide pool negative control/reference culture. CDR3 in DNA: TGTGCCAGCAGCTTAGGGCTAGCGTCCGATACGCAGTATTTT. This encodes CASSLGLASDTQYF.